This entry concerns a single T cell receptor beta chain. Its antigen is undetermined. V shed 3 bases and J shed 2 bases, with 12 bases lying between them. CDR3 length equals 15 residues. Germline loops: CDR1 SGHAT, CDR2 FQDESV (reference sequence). Sorted subsets were CFSE-labeled and cultured approximately 5 days with allogeneic dendritic cells. CD4+ or CD8+ T cells were sorted as naive CD45RA+ or memory CD45RO+. The sample is drawn from a study of regulatory dendritic cells for organ transplantation. Study outcomes and limitations: Memory CD8+ T cells were the most oligoclonal; naive cells were highly diverse.

TCRdb keeps only in-frame clones here, not all; method: immunoSEQ multiplex PCR. This repertoire shows about 5,400 clones, around 74% found once; its top ten account for 15% to 20%. The sequenced material came from memory CD8+ T cells from blood cultured with regulatory dendritic cells. Indicated subset: CD45RO+ memory T cells. The chain has TRBV11-1 and TRBJ2-3; D might be TRBD1 (6 bases). This sequence was found in a human donor in good health. In DNA form, the CDR3 reads TGTGCCAGCAGCTTTAGTTTGGGGGCCACAGATACGCAGTATTTT. Amino acid sequence: CASSFSLGATDTQYF.